This T cell receptor (beta chain) was captured by sequencing in a study of blood T cell repertoires in COVID-19. CDR1 and CDR2 (germline): SGHRS, YFSETQ. Between the trimmed V and J ends, which lost 4 bases and 3 bases, there was a span of 11 bases. The CDR3 covers 13 residues. Study processing details: Reference gene primer amplification yielded estimated nucleated cell counts. The data were produced by immunoSEQ multiplex PCR, yet TCRdb's version contains in-frame clones alone and is incomplete. V and J calls and clone size are those listed in that table; D and trimming were worked out from the DNA. The sample lists about 400,000 clones; around 90% were seen once. Cohort assignment relied on participant-reported clinical history. This clone was seen just once.

The chain recombines TRBV5-1 with TRBJ2-7, with TRBD2 as a possible D gene (6 bases). The receptor was isolated from a woman in her forties with acute COVID-19. The material sequenced was PBMCs or T cells enriched from blood (not recorded which). CDR3 protein: CASSGGTFYEQYF. CDR3 DNA sequence: TGCGCCAGCAGCGGAGGGACTTTCTACGAGCAGTACTTC.